The present T cell receptor beta chain was sequenced within a study of response to subunit inactivated influenza vaccine. The study, taken as a whole, reports: It was suggested by the authors that few new T cells are recruited by each seasonal influenza vaccination.

This clonotype was found a few times. Its cognate antigen is unknown. TCRdb recomputed calls from the RT-PCR reads with MiXCR, one row per CDR3 protein. The table shows about 570,000 distinct CDR3 sequences, with over 9% occurring only once. This CDR3 comprises 17 residues. Germline values: CDR1 MGHRA, CDR2 YSYEKL. J lost 0 bases, V lost 0 bases, and 5 bases had no gene match. These data were likewise used in another study, on T cells expressing NK-cell markers. That paper notes: UMIs were included in TCR beta cDNA generated by 5'RACE template switching. These clonotypes also led the CD3+CD56-NKG2C+ fraction in a handful of donors.

The receptor's source is a man aged 45 to 65 who received an inactivated influenza vaccine. The sequencing used PBMCs from blood, collected on the day of vaccination. V is TRBV4-1 and J is TRBJ1-5; 7 bases agree with TRBD1. In DNA form, the CDR3 reads TGCGCCAGCAGCCAAGAGATGGGGGACAGTAGCAATCAGCCCCAGCATTTT. Its translation: CASSQEMGDSSNQPQHF.